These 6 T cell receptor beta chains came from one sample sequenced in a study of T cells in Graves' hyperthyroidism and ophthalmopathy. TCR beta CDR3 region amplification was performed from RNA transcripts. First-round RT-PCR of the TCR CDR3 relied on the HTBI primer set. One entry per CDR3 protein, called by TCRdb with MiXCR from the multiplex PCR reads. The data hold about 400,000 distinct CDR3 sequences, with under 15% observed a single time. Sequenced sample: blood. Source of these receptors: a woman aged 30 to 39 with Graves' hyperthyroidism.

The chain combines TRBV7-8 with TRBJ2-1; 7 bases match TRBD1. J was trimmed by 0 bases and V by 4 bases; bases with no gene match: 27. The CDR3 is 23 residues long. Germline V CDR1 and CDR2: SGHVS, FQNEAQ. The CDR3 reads CASSSTGRTRLVVLKSSYNEQFF. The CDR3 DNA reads TGTGCCAGCAGCTCGACAGGGCGGACCCGGCTCGTTGTTTTAAAGAGCTCCTACAATGAGCAGTTCTTC.

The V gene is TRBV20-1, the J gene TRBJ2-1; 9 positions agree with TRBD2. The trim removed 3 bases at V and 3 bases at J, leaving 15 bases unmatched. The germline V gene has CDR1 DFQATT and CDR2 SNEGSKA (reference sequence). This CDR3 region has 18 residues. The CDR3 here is CSARVLAGSSPDYNEQFF. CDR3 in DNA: TGCAGTGCTAGGGTACTAGCGGGCTCGAGCCCAGACTACAATGAGCAGTTCTTC.

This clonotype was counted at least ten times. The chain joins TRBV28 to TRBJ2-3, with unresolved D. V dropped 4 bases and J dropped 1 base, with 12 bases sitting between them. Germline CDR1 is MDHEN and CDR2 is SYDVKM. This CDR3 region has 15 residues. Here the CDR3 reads CASSSPQLGTDTQYF. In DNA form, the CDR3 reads TGTGCCAGCAGTTCCCCCCAGCTCGGCACAGATACGCAGTATTTT.

The CDR3 loop is CASSLEGTPSYEQYF. The DNA for the CDR3 is TGTGCCAGCAGCTTAGAGGGGACACCGTCCTACGAGCAGTACTTC. The chain has TRBV7-9 and TRBJ2-7, with D tentatively TRBD1 (6 bases). Germline CDR1 and CDR2: SEHNR and FQNEAQ (reference sequence). CDR3 length: 15 residues. With 1 base removed from V and 1 base from J, the gap between germline ends came to 11 bases. Drawing the rest from reference TRBV7-9 and TRBJ2-7, the complete variable domain is DTGVSQNPRHKITKRGQNVTFRCDPISEHNRLYWYRQTLGQGPEFLTYFQNEAQLEKSRLLSDRFSAERPKGSFSTLEIQRTEQGDSAMYLCASSLEGTPSYEQYFGPGTRLTVT.

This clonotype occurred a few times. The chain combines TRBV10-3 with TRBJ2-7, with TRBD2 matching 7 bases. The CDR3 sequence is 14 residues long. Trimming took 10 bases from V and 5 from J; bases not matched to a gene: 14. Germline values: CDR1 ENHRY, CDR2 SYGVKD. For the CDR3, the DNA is TGTGCCACCCAAGTTCGGCGGGAGACGGACGAGCAGTACTTC. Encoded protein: CATQVRRETDEQYF.

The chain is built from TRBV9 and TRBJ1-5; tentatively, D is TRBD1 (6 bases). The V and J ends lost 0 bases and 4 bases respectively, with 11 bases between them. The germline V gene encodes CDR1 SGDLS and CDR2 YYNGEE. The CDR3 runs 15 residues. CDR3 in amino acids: CASSVGGRGNQPQHF. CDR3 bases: TGTGCCAGCAGCGTAGGGGGCAGGGGTAATCAGCCCCAGCATTTT.